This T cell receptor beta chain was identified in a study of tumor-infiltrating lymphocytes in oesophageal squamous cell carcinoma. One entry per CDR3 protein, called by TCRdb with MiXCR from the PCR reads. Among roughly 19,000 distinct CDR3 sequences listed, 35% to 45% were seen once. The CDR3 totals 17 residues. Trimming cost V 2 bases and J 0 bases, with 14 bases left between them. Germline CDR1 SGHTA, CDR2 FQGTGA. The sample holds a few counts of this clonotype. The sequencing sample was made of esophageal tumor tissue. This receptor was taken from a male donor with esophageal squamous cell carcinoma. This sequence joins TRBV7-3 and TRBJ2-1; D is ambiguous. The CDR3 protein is CASSLDSPHSSYNEQFF. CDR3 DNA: TGTGCCAGCAGCTTAGATTCTCCGCATAGCTCCTACAATGAGCAGTTCTTC.